The entry below gives a single TCR beta chain sequence along with its context. The CDR3 contains 16 residues. In germline, CDR1 is SGHTA, CDR2 FQGNSA. Trimming cost V 1 base and J 5 bases; bases outside gene matches: 10. Generated by immunoSEQ multiplex PCR, the TCRdb table keeps only in-frame clones and is missing some. The sample consists of around 50,000 clones, approximately 95% of them appearing once. The sample consisted of PBMCs. The chain links TRBV7-2 to TRBJ2-7, with 8 bases that match TRBD2. The sequence came from a man aged 40-49 years with rheumatoid arthritis. The CDR3 DNA reads as TGTGCCAGCAGCTTAGTGAGCACTAGCGGTTACAACGAGCAGTACTTC. Amino acid sequence: CASSLVSTSGYNEQYF.